These 32 T cell receptor beta chains came from one sample sequenced in a study. Using its own MiXCR run on the 5' RACE reads, TCRdb lists one record per CDR3 protein. This sample has roughly 45,000 distinct CDR3 sequences, with about 29% found just once. The sample was tumor-infiltrating memory CD4+ T cells sorted from the breast tumor. Noted subset: memory CD4+ T cells, CD4+CD45RO+CD25-. Every receptor here comes from a female donor with breast cancer.

This clonotype appeared a few times. CDR3 amino acids: CATSGIQGTEAFF. CDR3 nucleotide sequence: TGTGCCACCAGTGGAATACAGGGAACTGAAGCTTTCTTT. The V call is TRBV24-1, the J call TRBJ1-1; D is perhaps TRBD1 (6 bases). CDR3 length: 13 amino acids. Germline loops: CDR1 KGHDR, CDR2 SFDVKD. The germline V and J ends were trimmed by 5 bases and 5 bases, with 11 bases remaining between them.

This chain links TRBV12-3 or TRBV12-4 with TRBJ1-5; 7 positions agree with TRBD1. This CDR3 spans 16 amino acids. J was trimmed by 6 bases and V by 4 bases; bases with no gene match: 12. CDR3 DNA: TGTGCCAGCAGTTCCCCGGGGCAGGGGGTCGGTCAGCCCCAGCATTTT. It is translated as CASSSPGQGVGQPQHF.

The chain employs TRBV27 and TRBJ2-5; TRBD2 matches 10 bases. J gave up 5 bases and V 3 bases, and 12 bases lay outside the gene matches. Per germline, CDR1 MNHEY and CDR2 SMNVEV (reference sequence). The CDR3 has 17 residues. In nucleotides, the CDR3 is TGTGCCAGCAGTTTGAGTCCCTTGAGCGGGAGGGGGGAGACCCAGTACTTC. Its protein is CASSLSPLSGRGETQYF.

This clonotype showed up just a few times. The chain employs TRBV12-3 or TRBV12-4 and TRBJ1-4, with D hard to call. Trimming pared 6 bases from V and 8 bases from J, leaving 13 bases between. The CDR3 is 13 amino acids. CDR3 loop: CASRPRGEEKLFF. The DNA for the CDR3 is TGTGCCAGCAGGCCCAGAGGAGAGGAAAAACTGTTTTTT.

Details on this clonotype: One end of the junction is discordant with germline, which a read error may explain. V and J are TRBV6-6 and TRBJ1-4; D call uncertain. The CDR3 runs to 15 residues. CDR1 and CDR2 from the germline V gene are MNHNY and SVGAGI (reference sequence). In DNA form, the CDR3 reads TGTGCCGGCAGTAACCCACGGAGAACTAATGAAAAACTGTTTTTT. Translated, it gives CAGSNPRRTNEKLFF.

The chain links TRBV28 to TRBJ1-1, with 8 nucleotides matching TRBD1. Losses at the gene ends were 6 bases for V and 4 bases for J; bases not matched to a gene: 7. Germline V CDR1 and CDR2: MDHEN, SYDVKM. The CDR3 runs 14 residues. The CDR3, as DNA: TGTGCCAGCAGACCCGGACAGGGAGGCACTGAAGCTTTCTTT. Amino acid sequence: CASRPGQGGTEAFF. The variable domain in full, completed from reference TRBV28 and TRBJ1-1, reads DVKVTQSSRYLVKRTGEKVFLECVQDMDHENMFWYRQDPGLGLRLIYFSYDVKMKEKGDIPEGYSVSREKKERFSLILESASTNQTSMYLCASRPGQGGTEAFFGQGTRLTVV.

The chain links TRBV20-1 to TRBJ1-5; D perhaps matches TRBD1 (6 bases). The germline gives CDR1 DFQATT, CDR2 SNEGSKA (reference sequence). The CDR3 totals 14 residues. V was pared by 5 bases and J by 1 base, with 12 bases between. This CDR3 is CSASRTASNQPQHF. CDR3 bases: TGCAGTGCTTCCCGGACAGCGAGCAATCAGCCCCAGCATTTT.

This chain joins TRBV9 and TRBJ2-5; TRBD1 is a possible D gene (5 bases). Looked up from germline, CDR1 is SGDLS and CDR2 is YYNGEE. The V end was cut by 0 bases, the J end by 2 bases, with 11 bases between. The CDR3 is made up of 15 amino acids. Written as DNA, the CDR3 is TGTGCCAGCAGCGTAGCAAGCCGACAGCAAGAGACCCAGTACTTC. Amino acid sequence: CASSVASRQQETQYF.

The V call is TRBV6-4, the J call TRBJ1-1; no reliable D call. V dropped 0 bases and J dropped 4 bases, with 9 bases sitting between them. Germline V lookup: CDR1 MRHNA, CDR2 SNTAGT. CDR3 size: 14 residues. The CDR3 region is CASSDSSRATEAFF. The DNA of the CDR3 is TGTGCCAGCAGTGACTCAAGTAGGGCCACTGAAGCTTTCTTT.

The V call is TRBV6-2 or TRBV6-3, the J call TRBJ2-3; D uncertain. The length of the CDR3 is 14 residues. CDR1 and CDR2 from the germline V gene are MNHEY and SVGEGT. V was clipped by 2 bases and J by 6 bases, with 12 bases between them. The CDR3 spells CASSYGRSQDTQYF. The DNA for the CDR3 is TGTGCCAGCAGTTACGGAAGGTCCCAGGATACGCAGTATTTT.

This clonotype is medium-sized (0.01 to 0.1%) within its sample. The chain employs TRBV4-3 and TRBJ2-3; 7 bases line up with TRBD1. The germline V gene has CDR1 LGHNA and CDR2 YSLEER. This CDR3 contains 15 residues. Trimming removed 1 base from V and 1 base from J; junction bases left unmatched: 2. CDR3 region: CASSQGTGRTDTQYF. The CDR3 bases are TGCGCCAGCAGCCAAGGGACAGGACGCACAGATACGCAGTATTTT.

The rearrangement uses TRBV9 and TRBJ2-1, with TRBD1 matching over 10 bases. The junction had 2 bases not matched to a gene; V was cut back by 4 bases and J by 7 bases. Germline CDR1 and CDR2: SGDLS and YYNGEE. The CDR3 is made up of 13 amino acids. CDR3 loop: CASSPDRGNEQFF. As DNA, the CDR3 is TGTGCCAGCAGCCCGGACAGGGGGAATGAGCAGTTCTTC. Together with reference TRBV9 and TRBJ2-1, the CDR3 gives the full variable domain: DSGVTQTPKHLITATGQRVTLRCSPRSGDLSVYWYQQSLDQGLQFLIQYYNGEERAKGNILERFSAQQFPDLHSELNLSSLELGDSALYFCASSPDRGNEQFFGPGTRLTVL.

In the case of this clonotype: At one end, the junction sequence differs from germline, possibly due to a read error. The rearrangement uses TRBV2 and TRBJ1-6; no firm D call. From germline, CDR1 is SNHLY and CDR2 FYNNEI. The CDR3 is made up of 16 amino acids. The CDR3 DNA reads as TGTGCCAGCAGTGCTTCGGGGAGCTCCTACAATTCACCCCTCCACTTT. This sequence encodes CASSASGSSYNSPLHF.

This chain connects TRBV9 to TRBJ2-2; the D is unclear. V lost 3 bases to trimming and J lost 5 bases, with 11 bases between them. The CDR3 length is 14 residues. From germline, CDR1 is SGDLS and CDR2 YYNGEE. CDR3 DNA: TGTGCCAGCAGCGCCCTTAGCTCTACCGGGGAGCTGTTTTTT. This gives the protein CASSALSSTGELFF.

A few counts support this clonotype. The chain employs TRBV20-1 and TRBJ1-4; D remains unclear. V was clipped by 6 bases and J by 1 base, with 9 bases between them. Looked up from germline, CDR1 is DFQATT and CDR2 is SNEGSKA (reference sequence). The CDR3 runs to 13 residues. CDR3 sequence (DNA): TGCAGTGCCACACAGATAACTAATGAAAAACTGTTTTTT. This gives the protein CSATQITNEKLFF.

The chain couples TRBV14 to TRBJ2-7; 9 nucleotides agree with TRBD1. The V gene end was trimmed by 1 base and the J gene end by 3 bases; junction bases not matched to a gene: 4. The CDR3 covers 15 residues. Germline assignment: CDR1 SGHDN and CDR2 FVKESK. CDR3 coding DNA: TGTGCCAGCAGCCAAGGACAGGGGGGATTCTACGAGCAGTACTTC. Its protein product is CASSQGQGGFYEQYF.

The chain employs TRBV12-3 or TRBV12-4 and TRBJ2-6; 10 bases line up with TRBD1. After removal of 7 bases from V and 1 base from J, the junction contained 10 bases not matched to a gene. This CDR3 has 18 amino acids. CDR3 coding DNA: TGTGCCAGCATCTGGGGGACAGGGGCTTCATCTGGGGCCAACGTCCTGACTTTC. This sequence encodes CASIWGTGASSGANVLTF.

This clonotype came up many times. The V call is TRBV5-1, the J call TRBJ2-5; 7 bases align to TRBD1. Germline loops: CDR1 SGHRS, CDR2 YFSETQ. V lost 4 bases to trimming and J lost 3 bases; unmatched junction nucleotides: 9. The CDR3 length is 15 residues. The CDR3 loop is CASSTNTGVEETQYF. As DNA, the CDR3 is TGCGCCAGCAGCACGAATACAGGGGTCGAAGAGACCCAGTACTTC.

The sample holds a few counts of this clonotype. The rearrangement joins TRBV6-1 to TRBJ1-2; possibly TRBD1 for D (6 bases). V dropped 7 bases and J dropped 2 bases, with 14 bases sitting between them. Germline V gives CDR1 MNHNS, CDR2 SASEGT. This CDR3 is built from 14 residues. The CDR3 region is CASNSRGANYGYTF. The DNA of the CDR3 is TGTGCCAGCAATTCCAGGGGTGCCAACTATGGCTACACCTTC.

With respect to this clonotype: This may stem from a read error, because a much larger clone lies one nucleotide away. The chain combines TRBV9 with TRBJ2-7, with TRBD1 matching 10 bases. This CDR3 contains 14 residues. CDR1 is SGDLS, CDR2 YYNGEE, per germline. CDR3 amino acids: CANSPGTGAYEQYF. The CDR3 nucleotides read TGTGCCAACAGCCCCGGGACAGGGGCCTACGAGCAGTACTTC.

About this clonotype itself: The conserved final phenylalanine or tryptophan is absent from the CDR3, which likely points to a read error. This chain joins TRBV5-1 and TRBJ2-7, with D uncertain. Germline CDR1 is SGHRS and CDR2 is YFSETQ. The CDR3 runs 12 residues. Trimming took 4 bases from V and 1 from J, leaving 6 bases between them. This CDR3 is CASSNPSYEQYL. CDR3 DNA: TGCGCCAGCAGCAACCCTTCCTACGAGCAGTACCTC.

The chain combines TRBV6-2 or TRBV6-3 with TRBJ1-5; D is possibly TRBD1 (5 bases). The CDR3 runs to 16 residues. In germline, CDR1 is MNHEY, CDR2 SVGEGT. V was pared by 6 bases and J by 2 bases, with 17 bases between. Written as DNA, the CDR3 is TGTGCCAGCAGCGAGGGGTCCAGCGGTCGCAATCAGCCCCAGCATTTT. It codes for CASSEGSSGRNQPQHF.

This clonotype was seen many times. The V and J genes are TRBV6-5 and TRBJ1-6; D is undetermined. Germline CDR1 and CDR2: MNHEY and SVGAGI. The CDR3 runs to 14 residues. V lost 3 bases and J lost 5, with 8 bases in between. This CDR3 reads CASSYWKDNSPLHF. The DNA of the CDR3 is TGTGCCAGCAGTTATTGGAAGGATAATTCACCCCTCCACTTT.

This clonotype was observed at least ten times. J is TRBJ2-7 and V is TRBV29-1, with D uncertain. V lost 5 bases and J 5 bases, leaving 13 bases between the germline ends. There are 12 residues in the CDR3. Germline V gene sequence: CDR1 SQVTM, CDR2 ANQGSEA. The CDR3 spells CSVTVLGNEQYF. CDR3 nucleotides: TGCAGCGTTACAGTTTTGGGAAACGAGCAGTACTTC.

This clonotype was seen at least ten times. The chain is built from TRBV10-3 and TRBJ2-2; no clear D gene. Deletions cut 4 bases from V and 3 bases from J, with 9 bases between. The germline V gene has CDR1 ENHRY and CDR2 SYGVKD. The CDR3 contains 14 residues. CDR3 nucleotides: TGTGCCATCAGTGGCGAGTCGGACACCGGGGAGCTGTTTTTT. It codes for CAISGESDTGELFF.

This rearrangement joins TRBV7-6 to TRBJ2-3; 9 positions agree with TRBD2. Germline CDR1 SGHVS, CDR2 FNYEAQ. Unmatched junction bases numbered 3, after V lost 1 base and J lost 4 bases. This CDR3 has 15 amino acids. CDR3 region: CASSLGLAGSDTQYF. The CDR3 nucleotides are TGTGCCAGCAGCTTAGGCCTAGCGGGGTCAGATACGCAGTATTTT. Full variable domain (outside the CDR3, taken from reference TRBV7-6 and TRBJ2-3): GAGVSQSPRYKVTKRGQDVALRCDPISGHVSLYWYRQALGQGPEFLTYFNYEAQQDKSGLPNDRFSAERPEGSISTLTIQRTEQRDSAMYRCASSLGLAGSDTQYFGPGTRLTVL.

This rearrangement joins TRBV28 to TRBJ2-1; 8 nucleotides agree with TRBD2. Losses at the gene ends were 2 bases for V and 9 bases for J; bases not matched to a gene: 9. Germline values: CDR1 MDHEN, CDR2 SYDVKM. This CDR3 comprises 15 residues. The CDR3 loop is CASSLVTGGQIEQFF. The CDR3 DNA follows: TGTGCCAGCAGTTTAGTGACGGGAGGGCAGATTGAGCAGTTCTTC.

The sample holds one count of this clonotype. The genes are TRBV27 and TRBJ1-5; weak D call: TRBD1 (5 bases). There are 13 residues in the CDR3. CDR1 and CDR2 from the germline V gene are MNHEY and SMNVEV (reference sequence). Between the trimmed V and J ends, which lost 0 bases and 9 bases, there was a span of 9 bases. The CDR3 DNA reads as TGTGCCAGCAGTTTATCCAGGGTAATGCCCCAGCATTTT. Amino acids: CASSLSRVMPQHF.

This clonotype was picked up many times. The chain is built from TRBV4-1 and TRBJ1-3; D is unclear. CDR1 and CDR2 from the germline V gene are MGHRA and YSYEKL. The CDR3 covers 12 residues. V was cut by 2 bases and J by 4 bases, with 3 bases left in between. The DNA of the CDR3 is TGCGCCAGCAGCCAATCCGGAAACACCATATATTTT. It codes for CASSQSGNTIYF.

As concerns this clonotype: Its ends do not fully match the called genes, so a read error is possible. The chain employs TRBV5-1 and TRBJ2-7; tentative D call: TRBD2 (7 bases). Germline CDR1 and CDR2: SGHRS and YFSETQ. This CDR3 contains 15 residues. The CDR3 region is CAGSQGGGPSYEQYF. CDR3 DNA: TGCGCCGGCAGCCAAGGGGGGGGTCCGTCCTACGAGCAGTACTTC.

J is TRBJ2-7 and V is TRBV5-1, with D perhaps TRBD1 (5 bases). Trimming took 0 bases from V and 6 from J, leaving 10 bases between them. Germline assignment: CDR1 SGHRS and CDR2 YFSETQ. The CDR3 totals 13 residues. CDR3 amino acids: CASSLEGAGEQYF. As DNA, the CDR3 is TGCGCCAGCAGCTTGGAAGGGGCAGGCGAGCAGTACTTC.

The chain joins TRBV30 to TRBJ1-2, with 8 bases identical to TRBD1. This CDR3 spans 18 amino acids. Unmatched junction bases numbered 17, after V lost 3 bases and J lost 2 bases. CDR1 and CDR2 (germline): GTSNPN, SVGIG (reference sequence). The CDR3 loop is CAWSDPPGGQGGNYGYTF. The CDR3 nucleotides are TGTGCCTGGAGCGATCCCCCGGGCGGACAGGGAGGAAACTATGGCTACACCTTC. Together with reference TRBV30 and TRBJ1-2, the CDR3 gives the full variable domain: SQTIHQWPATLVQPVGSPLSLECTVEGTSNPNLYWYRQAAGRGLQLLFYSVGIGQISSEVPQNLSASRPQDRQFILSSKKLLLSDSGFYLCAWSDPPGGQGGNYGYTFGSGTRLTVV.